These 31 T cell receptor beta chains were sequenced from one sample in a study of OX40 agonist ivuxolimab in advanced cancers. Libraries were prepared by immunoSEQ multiplex PCR; TCRdb keeps only in-frame clonotypes and omits some of them. The sample lists 80,000 to 100,000 clones, approximately 90% occurring once. This specimen consisted of CD4+ or CD8+ T cells sorted from blood, obtained in a trial of the OX40 agonist ivuxolimab. Every receptor here comes from an adult with an advanced solid tumor such as melanoma, head and neck, liver or kidney cancer.

The chain joins TRBV7-2 to TRBJ2-1; 8 bases match TRBD1. CDR3 size: 13 residues. V was pared by 5 bases and J by 7 bases, with 4 bases of the junction left unmatched. In germline, CDR1 is SGHTA, CDR2 FQGNSA. In nucleotides, the CDR3 is TGTGCCAGCAGCCCGGACAGGGCGAATGAGCAGTTCTTC. It specifies CASSPDRANEQFF.

This chain joins TRBV7-2 and TRBJ2-3, with D possibly being TRBD2 (6 bases). In germline, CDR1 is SGHTA, CDR2 FQGNSA. Trimming pared 4 bases from V and 0 bases from J, leaving 17 bases between. CDR3 length: 17 residues. CDR3 loop: CASSSRRGGASTDTQYF. The CDR3 nucleotides are TGTGCCAGCAGCTCAAGAAGGGGCGGGGCTAGCACAGATACGCAGTATTTT.

This chain links TRBV18 with TRBJ1-2; the match to TRBD1 covers 9 bases. CDR1 and CDR2 from the germline V gene are KGHSH and LQKENI. With V trimmed by 2 bases and J by 4 bases, 2 bases remained unmatched. The CDR3 consists of 14 residues. This chain's CDR3 is CASSPGTGFYGYTF. The CDR3, as DNA: TGTGCCAGCTCACCAGGGACAGGGTTCTATGGCTACACCTTC. The full variable domain, in which reference TRBV18 and TRBJ1-2 provide the parts outside the CDR3, is NAGVMQNPRHLVRRRGQEARLRCSPMKGHSHVYWYRQLPEEGLKFMVYLQKENIIDESGMPKERFSAEFPKEGPSILRIQQVVRGDSAAYFCASSPGTGFYGYTFGSGTRLTVV.

This chain connects TRBV9 to TRBJ2-4, with 10 bases identical to TRBD2. Germline CDR1 SGDLS, CDR2 YYNGEE. The CDR3 sequence is 15 residues long. J was trimmed by 6 bases and V by 0 bases; bases with no gene match: 3. The CDR3 bases are TGTGCCAGCAGCGTAGAGGCTAGCGGGAGAAACATTCAGTACTTC. As protein: CASSVEASGRNIQYF.

J is TRBJ2-2 and V is TRBV11-3, with D tentatively TRBD2 (6 bases). The CDR3 covers 15 residues. Looked up from germline, CDR1 is SGHNT and CDR2 is YENEEA. Trimming left V 1 base short and J 2 bases short, with 8 bases between. DNA of the CDR3: TGTGCCAGCAGCTTAGGGGGGGTAAACACCGGGGAGCTGTTTTTT. Its translation is CASSLGGVNTGELFF.

The DNA of the CDR3 is TGTGCCAGCAGTTACTCGTCTACGGGCTACGAGCAGTACTTC. Its translation is CASSYSSTGYEQYF. The genes are TRBV6-6 and TRBJ2-7; unclear D gene. Germline loops: CDR1 MNHNY, CDR2 SVGAGI (reference sequence). The CDR3 spans 14 residues. V was pared by 0 bases and J by 3 bases, with 9 bases between.

The chain has TRBV9 and TRBJ2-7; D possibly uses TRBD1 or TRBD2 (5 bases each). The CDR3 spans 14 residues. Trimming took 4 bases from V and 2 from J, leaving 13 bases between them. CDR1 is SGDLS and CDR2 is YYNGEE in the germline V gene. The CDR3 sequence: CASSFPGATYEQYF. The CDR3 region has the DNA TGTGCCAGCAGCTTCCCCGGGGCCACCTACGAGCAGTACTTC.

J is TRBJ2-5 and V is TRBV11-1, with D tentatively TRBD2 (5 bases). The CDR3 has 14 residues. Per the germline V gene, CDR1 is SGHAT and CDR2 is FQDESV (reference sequence). V dropped 3 bases and J dropped 3 bases, with 11 bases sitting between them. CDR3 nucleotides: TGTGCCAGCAGCTTGAGGACTGCCGAAGAGACCCAGTACTTC. As protein: CASSLRTAEETQYF.

The rearrangement joins TRBV29-1 to TRBJ1-1; weak D call: TRBD1 (5 bases). V was clipped by 7 bases and J by 3 bases, with 15 bases between them. Germline V CDR1 and CDR2: SQVTM, ANQGSEA. CDR3 length equals 13 residues. CDR3 protein: CSGHWGFDTEAFF. CDR3 DNA sequence: TGCAGCGGGCACTGGGGGTTCGACACTGAAGCTTTCTTT.

This clone has only a few counts. The chain links TRBV6-6 to TRBJ1-2; 7 bases are shared with TRBD1. This CDR3 has 10 amino acids. The germline CDR1 and CDR2 sequences are MNHNY and SVGAGI (reference sequence). V shed 11 bases, J shed 6 bases, and the junction held 3 bases outside the gene matches. As DNA, the CDR3 is TGTGCCGCACAGGGGAATGGCTACACCTTC. Its protein is CAAQGNGYTF.

The rearrangement joins TRBV7-3 to TRBJ2-5, with D perhaps matching TRBD1 (7 bases). Trimming left V 5 bases short and J 5 bases short, with 15 bases between. The CDR3 is 14 amino acids. Germline CDR1 is SGHTA and CDR2 is FQGTGA. The CDR3 nucleotides read TGTGCCAGCAGCCCTACAGGGGCGGGGGAGACCCAGTACTTC. It specifies CASSPTGAGETQYF.

The J gene is TRBJ1-2, the V gene TRBV7-9; 9 bases match TRBD1. The V gene end was trimmed by 5 bases and the J gene end by 6 bases; junction bases not matched to a gene: 10. There are 15 residues in the CDR3. The V gene's germline CDR1 is SEHNR and CDR2 FQNEAQ (reference sequence). The CDR3 spells CASSPQTGGENGYTF. The CDR3 region has the DNA TGTGCCAGCAGCCCACAGACAGGGGGAGAAAATGGCTACACCTTC.

The chain joins TRBV18 to TRBJ2-7, with TRBD1 as a possible D gene (5 bases). The V and J ends lost 1 base and 6 bases respectively, with 7 bases between them. The CDR3 has 12 residues. Germline V CDR1 and CDR2: KGHSH, LQKENI. CDR3 amino acids: CASSPQGAEQYF. In DNA form, the CDR3 reads TGTGCCAGCTCACCACAAGGGGCCGAGCAGTACTTC. Complete variable domain (other parts from reference TRBV18 and TRBJ2-7): NAGVMQNPRHLVRRRGQEARLRCSPMKGHSHVYWYRQLPEEGLKFMVYLQKENIIDESGMPKERFSAEFPKEGPSILRIQQVVRGDSAAYFCASSPQGAEQYFGPGTRLTVT.

The chain uses TRBV6-5 and TRBJ1-1, with TRBD1 identical over 9 bases. The CDR3 runs to 14 residues. V lost 5 bases to trimming and J lost 8 bases; unmatched junction nucleotides: 9. Germline CDR1 reads MNHEY; CDR2 reads SVGAGI. The CDR3 spells CASSRNTGTGEAFF. In nucleotides, the CDR3 is TGTGCCAGCAGTCGTAATACCGGGACAGGGGAAGCTTTCTTT.

The V and J genes are TRBV6-6 and TRBJ2-6; D is ambiguous. CDR3 length: 15 amino acids. Trimming removed 2 bases from V and 2 bases from J, with 7 bases in between. From germline, CDR1 is MNHNY and CDR2 SVGAGI (reference sequence). The CDR3 nucleotides are TGTGCCAGCAGTTACGAGCGCGCTGGGGCCAACGTCCTGACTTTC. This codes for CASSYERAGANVLTF.

The chain couples TRBV15 to TRBJ2-7, with 8 bases lining up with TRBD2. The CDR3 extends over 15 amino acids. With 1 base clipped from V and 5 bases from J, the junction kept 7 bases outside the gene matches. In germline, CDR1 is LNHNV, CDR2 YYDKDF (reference sequence). Here the CDR3 reads CATSRVGTSPHEQYF. The CDR3 DNA follows: TGTGCCACCAGCAGAGTTGGGACTAGTCCCCACGAGCAGTACTTC.

The chain carries TRBV5-1 and TRBJ2-1, with 7 bases identical to TRBD1. The J segment lost 5 bases and the V segment lost 5 bases, leaving 10 bases of the junction unmatched. This CDR3 spans 15 amino acids. CDR1 is SGHRS, CDR2 YFSETQ, per germline. The CDR3 loop reads CASRAGQASDNEQFF. CDR3 DNA sequence: TGCGCCAGCAGGGCCGGACAGGCCAGCGACAATGAGCAGTTCTTC. The full variable domain, completed using reference TRBV5-1 and TRBJ2-1, is KAGVTQTPRYLIKTRGQQVTLSCSPISGHRSVSWYQQTPGQGLQFLFEYFSETQRNKGNFPGRFSGRQFSNSRSEMNVSTLELGDSALYLCASRAGQASDNEQFFGPGTRLTVL.

The rearrangement links TRBV2 to TRBJ2-7; D uncertain. This CDR3 region has 12 residues. Germline V CDR1 and CDR2: SNHLY, FYNNEI. V lost 4 bases and J 3 bases, leaving 7 bases between the germline ends. The chain's CDR3 is CASSALIYEQYF. CDR3 nucleotide sequence: TGTGCCAGCAGTGCGTTGATCTACGAGCAGTACTTC.

The chain couples TRBV7-2 to TRBJ2-1; 8 bases align to TRBD1. V was pared by 3 bases and J by 9 bases, with 7 bases of the junction left unmatched. The CDR3 sequence is 14 residues long. Germline-derived CDR1 and CDR2 are SGHTA and FQGNSA. The CDR3 loop reads CASSLLDRVLEQFF. CDR3 nucleotides: TGTGCCAGCAGCTTGTTGGACAGGGTTCTTGAGCAGTTCTTC.

The table lists this clone with a count of one. The V call is TRBV5-6, the J call TRBJ2-7; 8 nucleotides agree with TRBD2. The germline V gene has CDR1 SGHDT and CDR2 YYEEEE. Unmatched junction bases numbered 8, after V lost 2 bases and J lost 7 bases. The CDR3 runs to 14 residues. CDR3 residues: CASSLRSGTVEQYF. For the CDR3, the DNA is TGTGCCAGCAGCTTACGTAGCGGGACCGTAGAGCAGTACTTC.

V is TRBV7-6 and J is TRBJ2-2, with 13 nucleotides matching TRBD2. Germline CDR1 reads SGHVS; CDR2 reads FNYEAQ. V lost 4 bases to trimming and J lost 7 bases; unmatched junction nucleotides: 3. The CDR3 sequence is 15 residues long. CDR3 protein: CASSWTSGSIGELFF. The CDR3 DNA is TGTGCCAGCAGCTGGACTAGCGGGAGTATCGGGGAGCTGTTTTTT.

V usage is TRBV5-1 and J usage is TRBJ2-2; D is unclear. The CDR3 is made up of 13 amino acids. The V and J ends lost 4 bases and 3 bases respectively, with 7 bases between them. Germline CDR1 and CDR2: SGHRS and YFSETQ. In DNA, the CDR3 is TGCGCCAGCAGCCCCCAGTACACCGGGGAGCTGTTTTTT. This sequence encodes CASSPQYTGELFF.

V and J are TRBV7-8 and TRBJ1-6; no clear D. The CDR3 runs to 14 residues. The germline V gene has CDR1 SGHVS and CDR2 FQNEAQ. V lost 0 bases to trimming and J lost 7 bases, with 7 bases between them. Here the CDR3 DNA reads TGTGCCAGCAGCTTAGCGCTAAGGAATTCACCCCTCCACTTT. Its translation: CASSLALRNSPLHF. Combining the CDR3 with reference TRBV7-8 and TRBJ1-6 gives the whole variable domain GAGVSQSPRYKVAKRGQDVALRCDPISGHVSLFWYQQALGQGPEFLTYFQNEAQLDKSGLPSDRFFAERPEGSVSTLKIQRTQQEDSAVYLCASSLALRNSPLHFGNGTRLTVT.

The gene calls are TRBV27 and TRBJ1-2, with a possible D match to TRBD1 (5 bases). Per germline, CDR1 MNHEY and CDR2 SMNVEV (reference sequence). V was trimmed by 5 bases and J by 3 bases, leaving 16 bases between them. The length of the CDR3 is 15 residues. The CDR3 sequence: CASSPQGNSHYGYTF. The CDR3 DNA follows: TGTGCCAGCAGTCCCCAGGGAAACTCCCACTATGGCTACACCTTC.

V and J are TRBV7-2 and TRBJ2-7, with 11 bases matching TRBD2. Trimming removed 2 bases from V and 5 bases from J; junction bases left unmatched: 8. The CDR3 has 16 residues. The V gene's germline CDR1 is SGHTA and CDR2 FQGNSA. This CDR3 reads CASSLFSGRAINEQYF. The CDR3 DNA reads as TGTGCCAGCAGCTTATTTAGCGGGAGGGCCATCAACGAGCAGTACTTC.

V is TRBV28 and J is TRBJ2-3, with D perhaps TRBD2 (5 bases). The germline CDR1 and CDR2 sequences are MDHEN and SYDVKM. V was shortened by 1 base and J by 1 base, with 9 bases between the two germline ends. This CDR3 contains 15 residues. CDR3 loop: CASSLYASRTDTQYF. In DNA, the CDR3 is TGTGCCAGCAGTTTATATGCTAGCCGCACAGATACGCAGTATTTT.

The J gene is TRBJ2-7, the V gene TRBV20-1; no firm D call. CDR3 length: 11 amino acids. CDR1 DFQATT and CDR2 SNEGSKA come from the germline V gene (reference sequence). With 6 bases removed from V and 5 bases from J, the gap between germline ends came to 11 bases. CDR3 sequence: CSAPTHDEQYF. CDR3 DNA: TGCAGTGCCCCCACTCACGACGAGCAGTACTTC.

The V gene is TRBV7-9, the J gene TRBJ2-1; possible D gene TRBD2, 5 bases. CDR1 and CDR2 (germline): SEHNR, FQNEAQ (reference sequence). The CDR3 has 16 amino acids. With 5 bases removed from V and 0 bases from J, the gap between germline ends came to 14 bases. CDR3 DNA sequence: TGTGCCAGCAGCCCCCCGGGATTAAGCTCCTACAATGAGCAGTTCTTC. This translates into CASSPPGLSSYNEQFF. Together with reference TRBV7-9 and TRBJ2-1, the CDR3 gives the full variable domain: DTGVSQNPRHKITKRGQNVTFRCDPISEHNRLYWYRQTLGQGPEFLTYFQNEAQLEKSRLLSDRFSAERPKGSFSTLEIQRTEQGDSAMYLCASSPPGLSSYNEQFFGPGTRLTVL.

The genes are TRBV2 and TRBJ2-5, with D uncertain. V was pared by 3 bases and J by 5 bases, with 7 bases between. CDR1 and CDR2 (germline): SNHLY, FYNNEI. The CDR3 runs to 12 residues. CDR3 loop: CASSEEVETQYF. The CDR3 DNA is TGTGCCAGCAGTGAGGAAGTGGAGACCCAGTACTTC.

This clone was observed a single time. This chain connects TRBV28 to TRBJ1-5, with D possibly being TRBD1 (6 bases). This CDR3 region has 15 residues. Trimming left V 6 bases short and J 1 base short, with 13 bases between. The germline CDR1 and CDR2 sequences are MDHEN and SYDVKM. CDR3: CASSLAGASNQPQHF. In nucleotides, the CDR3 is TGTGCCAGCAGCCTGGCGGGGGCCAGCAATCAGCCCCAGCATTTT.

The rearrangement links TRBV19 to TRBJ1-2, with D possibly being TRBD1 (6 bases). With 3 bases removed from V and 6 bases from J, the gap between germline ends came to 11 bases. This CDR3 comprises 13 residues. The germline gives CDR1 LNHDA, CDR2 SQIVND (reference sequence). The CDR3 sequence: CASSIRGPDGYTF. The CDR3 bases are TGTGCCAGTAGTATTCGGGGGCCGGATGGCTACACCTTC.